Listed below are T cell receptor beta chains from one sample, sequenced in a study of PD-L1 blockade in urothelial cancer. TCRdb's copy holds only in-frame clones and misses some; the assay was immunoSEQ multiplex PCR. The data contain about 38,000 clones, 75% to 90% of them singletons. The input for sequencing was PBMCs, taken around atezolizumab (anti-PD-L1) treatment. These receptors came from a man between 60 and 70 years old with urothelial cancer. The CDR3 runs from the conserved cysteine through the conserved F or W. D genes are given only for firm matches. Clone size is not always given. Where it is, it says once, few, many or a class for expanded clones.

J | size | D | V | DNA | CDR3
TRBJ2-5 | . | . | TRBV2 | TGTGCCAGCAGTGCCGGGGGGCTTAAGGAGACCCAGTACTTC | CASSAGGLKETQYF
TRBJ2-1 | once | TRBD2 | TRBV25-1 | TGTGCCAGCAGTGGGGGGACTAGCGGGGATTACAATGAGCAGTTCTTC | CASSGGTSGDYNEQFF
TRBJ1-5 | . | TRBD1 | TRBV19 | TGTGCCAGTCACCTATCACAGGGGAGCAATCAGCCCCAGCATTTT | CASHLSQGSNQPQHF
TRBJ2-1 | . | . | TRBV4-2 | TGTGCCAGCAGCCAAGATCTCGCCGGGACTCGGAACAATGAGCAGTTCTTC | CASSQDLAGTRNNEQFF
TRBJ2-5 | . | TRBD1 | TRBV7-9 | TGTGCCAGCAGCTTAAAAGCAGGGACAGGCCCAGAGACCCAGTACTTC | CASSLKAGTGPETQYF
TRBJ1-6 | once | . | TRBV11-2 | TGTGCCAGCAGCCAACCCAGGATCCCCTATAATTCACCCCTCCACTTT | CASSQPRIPYNSPLHF
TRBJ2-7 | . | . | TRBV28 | TGTGCCAGCAGTCTTCGCCCGGAAGGGGCCGAGCAGTACTTC | CASSLRPEGAEQYF
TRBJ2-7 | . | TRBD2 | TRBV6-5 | TGTGCCAGCAGTTCCGGGACTAAGAAGTACTTC | CASSSGTKKYF
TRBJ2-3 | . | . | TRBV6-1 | TGTGCCAGCATTCCGGGACACAACACAGATACGCAGTATTTT | CASIPGHNTDTQYF
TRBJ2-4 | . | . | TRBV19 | TGTGCCAGTAGTCAAACAGGAATGGGAAACATTCAGTACTTC | CASSQTGMGNIQYF
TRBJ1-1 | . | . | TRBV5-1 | TGCGCCAGCAGCTTGGACGGACAGTACATGAACACTGAAGCTTTCTTT | CASSLDGQYMNTEAFF
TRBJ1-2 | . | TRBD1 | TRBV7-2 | TGTGCCAGCAGCTTAGTGGGACAGGTTACGGGCTACACCTTC | CASSLVGQVTGYTF
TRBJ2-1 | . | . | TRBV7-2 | TGTGCCAGCAGCTTAACAGCTGGGAGTAATGAGCAGTTCTTC | CASSLTAGSNEQFF
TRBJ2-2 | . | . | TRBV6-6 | TGTGCCAGCAGTGAGGGCGACGGGGTCGGGGAGCTGTTTTTT | CASSEGDGVGELFF
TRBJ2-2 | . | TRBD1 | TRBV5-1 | TGCGCCAGCAGCGGGTTCCCGGGACAGGGGACCACCGGGGAGCTGTTTTTT | CASSGFPGQGTTGELFF
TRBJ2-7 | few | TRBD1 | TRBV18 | TGTGCCAGCCTCCGGGACAGTCGATCCTACGAGCAGTACTTC | CASLRDSRSYEQYF
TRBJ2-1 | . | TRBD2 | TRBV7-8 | TGTGCCAGCAGCTTACAGGGACTAGCGGGCAATGAGCAGTTCTTC | CASSLQGLAGNEQFF
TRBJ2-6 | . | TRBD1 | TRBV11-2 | TGTGCCAGCAGCCCCGTACAGGGGACTGGGGCCAACGTCCTGACTTTC | CASSPVQGTGANVLTF
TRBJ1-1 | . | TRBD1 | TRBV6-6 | TGTGCCAGCAGCCTCGACAGGGTGAACAGTGAAGCTTTCTTT | CASSLDRVNSEAFF
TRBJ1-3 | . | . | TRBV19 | TGTGCCAGTAGTATCCAAGCCGGGACGCGGGAATGGAACACCATATATTTT | CASSIQAGTREWNTIYF
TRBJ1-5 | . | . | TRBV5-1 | TGCGCCAGCAGGACAGATCCCCGTCAGCCCCAGCATTTT | CASRTDPRQPQHF
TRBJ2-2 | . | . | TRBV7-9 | TGTGCCAGCAGCTTCACCCTCGGGGCCGGGGAGCTGTTTTTT | CASSFTLGAGELFF
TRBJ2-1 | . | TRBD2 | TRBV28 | TGTGCCAGCAGCGACACGAAGCGGGAGCCGAATGAGCAGTTCTTC | CASSDTKREPNEQFF
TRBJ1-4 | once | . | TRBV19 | TGTGCCAGTAGTACCAGGAGCCAGGGGTATGAAAAACTGTTTTTT | CASSTRSQGYEKLFF
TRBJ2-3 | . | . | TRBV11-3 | TGTGCCAGCAGCTACGGGGGATTCACAGATACGCAGTATTTT | CASSYGGFTDTQYF
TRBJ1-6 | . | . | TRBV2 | TGTGCCAGCAGTCGAGACAGGTTTGGTCATTCACCCCTCCACTTT | CASSRDRFGHSPLHF
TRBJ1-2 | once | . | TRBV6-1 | TGTGCCAGCAGTGAAGCCGTGGGGCACTCTAACTATGGCTACACCTTC | CASSEAVGHSNYGYTF
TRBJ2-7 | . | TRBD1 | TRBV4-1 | TGCGCCAGCAGCCAAGTGACAGGGGTACACGAGCAGTACTTC | CASSQVTGVHEQYF
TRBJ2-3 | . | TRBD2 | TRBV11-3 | TGTGCCAGCAGGGTACAACTAGCGTGGGGCACAGATACGCAGTATTTT | CASRVQLAWGTDTQYF
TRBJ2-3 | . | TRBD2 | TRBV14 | TGTGCCAGCAGCCAAGCTCTAGCGGGAGTCGGAGATACGCAGTATTTT | CASSQALAGVGDTQYF
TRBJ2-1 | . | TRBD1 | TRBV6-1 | TGTGCCAGCAAGGGACGACAGGGGGCGGATGAGCAGTTCTTC | CASKGRQGADEQFF
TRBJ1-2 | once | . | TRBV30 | TGTGCCTGGAGTGCAGGCGGGTACTATGGCTACACCTTC | CAWSAGGYYGYTF
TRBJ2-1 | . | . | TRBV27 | TGTGCCAGCAGTTTACACAGGGTACGTAGTGAGCAGTTCTTC | CASSLHRVRSEQFF
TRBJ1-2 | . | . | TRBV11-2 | TGTGCCAGCAGCTTGTCGGGGGGCGTCGGCTACACCTTC | CASSLSGGVGYTF
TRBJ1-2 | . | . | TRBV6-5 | TGTGCCAGCACCTACTCGGCGGACAATGGCTACACCTTC | CASTYSADNGYTF
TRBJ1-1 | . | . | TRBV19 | TGTGCCAGTAGTAAAGGAGGGGTATCAGTGAACACTGAAGCTTTCTTT | CASSKGGVSVNTEAFF
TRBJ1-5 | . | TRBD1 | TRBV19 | TGTGCCAGTAGAGAACAGGGGAATGGGAATCAGCCCCAGCATTTT | CASREQGNGNQPQHF
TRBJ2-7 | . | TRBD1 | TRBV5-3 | TGTGCCAGAAGCGATGGACAGGGAAGGTCCTACGAGCAGTACTTC | CARSDGQGRSYEQYF
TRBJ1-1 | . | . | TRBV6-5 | TGTGCCAGCAGTTACTCGAACCCCGAGGAGGCTTTCTTT | CASSYSNPEEAFF
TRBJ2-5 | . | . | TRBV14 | TGTGCCAGCCGCCGGGACTTTCAAGAGACCCAGTACTTC | CASRRDFQETQYF
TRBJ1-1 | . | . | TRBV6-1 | TGTGCCAGCAGCGCCACGCAGGGCTCGAACACTGAAGCTTTCTTT | CASSATQGSNTEAFF
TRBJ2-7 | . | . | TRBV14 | TGTGCCAGCAGCCAAGGCGCAGGCGAGCAGTACTTC | CASSQGAGEQYF